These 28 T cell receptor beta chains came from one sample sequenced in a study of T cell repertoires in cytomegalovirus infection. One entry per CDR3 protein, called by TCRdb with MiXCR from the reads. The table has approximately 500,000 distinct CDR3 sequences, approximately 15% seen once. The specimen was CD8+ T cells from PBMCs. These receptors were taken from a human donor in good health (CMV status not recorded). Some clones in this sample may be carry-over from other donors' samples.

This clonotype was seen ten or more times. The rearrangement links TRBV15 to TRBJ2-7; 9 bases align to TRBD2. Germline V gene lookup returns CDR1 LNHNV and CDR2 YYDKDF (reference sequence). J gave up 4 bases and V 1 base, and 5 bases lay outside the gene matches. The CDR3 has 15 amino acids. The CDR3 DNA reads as TGTGCCACCAGCAGAGGCGGGAGGGCGTCGTACGAGCAGTACTTC. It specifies CATSRGGRASYEQYF. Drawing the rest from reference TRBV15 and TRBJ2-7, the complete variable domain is DAMVIQNPRYQVTQFGKPVTLSCSQTLNHNVMYWYQQKSSQAPKLLFHYYDKDFNNEADTPDNFQSRRPNTSFCFLDIRSPGLGDTAMYLCATSRGGRASYEQYFGPGTRLTVT.

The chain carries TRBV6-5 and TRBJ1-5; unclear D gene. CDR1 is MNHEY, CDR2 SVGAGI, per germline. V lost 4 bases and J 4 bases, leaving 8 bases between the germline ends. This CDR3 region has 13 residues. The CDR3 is CASSSSWNQPQHF. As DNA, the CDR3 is TGTGCCAGCAGTTCGAGTTGGAATCAGCCCCAGCATTTT.

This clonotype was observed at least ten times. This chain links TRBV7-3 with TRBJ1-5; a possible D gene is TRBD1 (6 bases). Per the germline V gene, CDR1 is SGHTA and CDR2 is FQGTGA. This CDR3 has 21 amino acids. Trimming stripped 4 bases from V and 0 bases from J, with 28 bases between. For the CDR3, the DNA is TGTGCCAGCAGCTCTCGCAGGTCATTTACGGGGGCAGACTATAGCAATCAGCCCCAGCATTTT. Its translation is CASSSRRSFTGADYSNQPQHF.

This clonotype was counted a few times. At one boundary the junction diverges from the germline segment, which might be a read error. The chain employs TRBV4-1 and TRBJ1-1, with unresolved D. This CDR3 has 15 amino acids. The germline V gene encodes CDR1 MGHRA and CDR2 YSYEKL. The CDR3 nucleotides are TGTGCCAGCAGCCAAGGAGCAGACACCGTTTATGAAGCTTTCTTT. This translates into CASSQGADTVYEAFF.

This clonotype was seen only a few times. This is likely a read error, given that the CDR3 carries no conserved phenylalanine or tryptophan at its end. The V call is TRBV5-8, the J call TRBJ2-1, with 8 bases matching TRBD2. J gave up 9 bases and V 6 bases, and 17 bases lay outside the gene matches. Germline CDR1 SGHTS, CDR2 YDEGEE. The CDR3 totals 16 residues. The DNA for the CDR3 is TGTGCCAGCAACCCGACCGGAGCGGGAGTCGGCCTTGAGCAGTTCTTA. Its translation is CASNPTGAGVGLEQFL.

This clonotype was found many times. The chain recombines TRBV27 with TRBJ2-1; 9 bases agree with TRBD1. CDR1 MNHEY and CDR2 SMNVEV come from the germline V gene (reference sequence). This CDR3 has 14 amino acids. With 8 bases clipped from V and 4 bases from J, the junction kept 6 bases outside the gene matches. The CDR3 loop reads CASATGGLYNEQFF. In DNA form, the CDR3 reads TGTGCCAGCGCCACAGGGGGCCTGTACAATGAGCAGTTCTTC.

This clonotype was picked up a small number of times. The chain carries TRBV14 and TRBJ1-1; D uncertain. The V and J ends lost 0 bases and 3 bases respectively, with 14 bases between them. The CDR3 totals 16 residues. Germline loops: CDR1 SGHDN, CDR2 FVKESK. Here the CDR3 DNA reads TGTGCCAGCAGCCAAGATATGAGGGTACCAGACACTGAAGCTTTCTTT. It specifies CASSQDMRVPDTEAFF.

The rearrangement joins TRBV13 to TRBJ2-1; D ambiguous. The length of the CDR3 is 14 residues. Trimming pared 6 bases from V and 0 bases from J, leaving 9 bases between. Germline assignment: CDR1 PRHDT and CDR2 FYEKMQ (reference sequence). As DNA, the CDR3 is TGTGCCAGCAGGTCCCGCAGCTCCTACAATGAGCAGTTCTTC. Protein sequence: CASRSRSSYNEQFF.

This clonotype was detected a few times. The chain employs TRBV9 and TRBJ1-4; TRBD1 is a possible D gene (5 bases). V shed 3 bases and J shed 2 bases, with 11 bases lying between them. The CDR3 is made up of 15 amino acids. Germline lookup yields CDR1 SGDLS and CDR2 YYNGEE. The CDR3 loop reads CASSARGATNEKLFF. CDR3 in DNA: TGTGCCAGCAGCGCCCGAGGGGCTACTAATGAAAAACTGTTTTTT. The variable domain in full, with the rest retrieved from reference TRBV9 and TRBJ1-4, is DSGVTQTPKHLITATGQRVTLRCSPRSGDLSVYWYQQSLDQGLQFLIQYYNGEERAKGNILERFSAQQFPDLHSELNLSSLELGDSALYFCASSARGATNEKLFFGSGTQLSVL.

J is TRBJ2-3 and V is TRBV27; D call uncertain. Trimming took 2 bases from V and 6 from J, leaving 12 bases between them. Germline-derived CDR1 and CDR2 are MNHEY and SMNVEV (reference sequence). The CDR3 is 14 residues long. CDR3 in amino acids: CASSLGLHTDTQYF. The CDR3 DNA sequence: TGTGCCAGCAGTTTAGGGCTACACACCGATACGCAGTATTTT.

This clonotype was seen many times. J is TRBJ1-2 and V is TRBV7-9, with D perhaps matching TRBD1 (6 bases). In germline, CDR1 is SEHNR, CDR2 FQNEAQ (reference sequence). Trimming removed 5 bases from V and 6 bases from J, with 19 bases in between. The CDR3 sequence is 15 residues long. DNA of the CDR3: TGTGCCAGCAGCCGGGACATGGGCCCGGGGGATGGCTACACCTTC. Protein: CASSRDMGPGDGYTF.

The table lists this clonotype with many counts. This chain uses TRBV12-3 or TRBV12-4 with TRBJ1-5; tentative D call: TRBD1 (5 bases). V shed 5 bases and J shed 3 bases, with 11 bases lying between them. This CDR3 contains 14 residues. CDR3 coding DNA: TGTGCCAGCAGTCCTACAGGATTCAATCAGCCCCAGCATTTT. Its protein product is CASSPTGFNQPQHF.

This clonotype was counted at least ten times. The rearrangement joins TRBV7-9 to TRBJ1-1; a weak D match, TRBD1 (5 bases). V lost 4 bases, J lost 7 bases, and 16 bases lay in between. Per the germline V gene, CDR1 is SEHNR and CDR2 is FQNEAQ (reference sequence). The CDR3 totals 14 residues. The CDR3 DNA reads TGTGCCAGCAGCTCGGGGGGGGGTGGCGGTGAAGCTTTCTTT. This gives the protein CASSSGGGGGEAFF.

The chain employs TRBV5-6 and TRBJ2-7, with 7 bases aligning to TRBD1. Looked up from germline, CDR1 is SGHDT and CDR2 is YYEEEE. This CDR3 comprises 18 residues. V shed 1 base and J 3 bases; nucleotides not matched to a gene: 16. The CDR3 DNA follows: TGTGCCAGCAGCTTGAGGACAGGCTACGCGAGAGACTACTACGAGCAGTACTTC. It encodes CASSLRTGYARDYYEQYF. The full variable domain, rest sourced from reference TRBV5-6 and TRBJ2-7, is DAGVTQSPTHLIKTRGQQVTLRCSPKSGHDTVSWYQQALGQGPQFIFQYYEEEERQRGNFPDRFSGHQFPNYSSELNVNALLLGDSALYLCASSLRTGYARDYYEQYFGPGTRLTVT.

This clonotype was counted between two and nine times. In nucleotides, the CDR3 is TGCGCCAGCAGGCCGGGGACGCCCTACGAGCAGTACTTC. It yields the protein CASRPGTPYEQYF. The chain uses TRBV5-1 and TRBJ2-7; D possibly uses TRBD1 or TRBD2 (5 bases each). The V and J ends lost 5 bases and 2 bases respectively, with 11 bases between them. Germline V CDR1 and CDR2: SGHRS, YFSETQ. There are 13 residues in the CDR3.

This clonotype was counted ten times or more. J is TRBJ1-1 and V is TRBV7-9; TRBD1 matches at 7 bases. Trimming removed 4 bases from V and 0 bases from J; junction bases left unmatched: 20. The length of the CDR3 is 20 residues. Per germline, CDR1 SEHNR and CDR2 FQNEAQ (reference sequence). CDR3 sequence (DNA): TGTGCCAGCAGCTCCACGCTCCACTTGACAGGGAGCATGCTGAACACTGAAGCTTTCTTT. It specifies CASSSTLHLTGSMLNTEAFF.

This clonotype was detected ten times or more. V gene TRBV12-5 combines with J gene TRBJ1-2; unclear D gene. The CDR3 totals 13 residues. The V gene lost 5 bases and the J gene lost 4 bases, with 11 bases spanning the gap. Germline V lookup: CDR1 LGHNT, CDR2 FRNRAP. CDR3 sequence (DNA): TGTGCTAGTGGTCCAAATCCCTCCTATGGCTACACCTTC. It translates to CASGPNPSYGYTF. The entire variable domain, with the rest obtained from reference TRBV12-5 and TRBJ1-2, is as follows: DARVTQTPRHKVTEMGQEVTMRCQPILGHNTVFWYRQTMMQGLELLAYFRNRAPLDDSGMPKDRFSAEMPDATLATLKIQPSEPRDSAVYFCASGPNPSYGYTFGSGTRLTVV.

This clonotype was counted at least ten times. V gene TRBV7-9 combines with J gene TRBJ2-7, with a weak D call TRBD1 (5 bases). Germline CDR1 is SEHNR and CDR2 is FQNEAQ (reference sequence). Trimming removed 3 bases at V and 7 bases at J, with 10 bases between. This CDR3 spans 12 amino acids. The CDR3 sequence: CASSFTGREQYF. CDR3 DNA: TGTGCCAGCAGCTTCACAGGACGGGAGCAGTACTTC.

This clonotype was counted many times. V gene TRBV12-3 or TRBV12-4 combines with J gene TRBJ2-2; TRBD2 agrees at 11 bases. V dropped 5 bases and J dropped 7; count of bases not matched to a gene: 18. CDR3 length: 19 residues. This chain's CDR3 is CASSQNPLLAGGGGGELFF. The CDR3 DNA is TGTGCCAGCAGTCAAAACCCCCTCTTAGCGGGAGGGGGGGGCGGGGAGCTGTTTTTT.

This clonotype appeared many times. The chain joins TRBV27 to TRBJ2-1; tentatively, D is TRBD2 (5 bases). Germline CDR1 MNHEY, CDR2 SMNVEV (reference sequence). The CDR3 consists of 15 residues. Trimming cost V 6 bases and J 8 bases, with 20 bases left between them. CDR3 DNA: TGTGCCAGCAGCTGGCGCCCCCCCGAGGGTCATGAGCAGTTCTTC. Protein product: CASSWRPPEGHEQFF.

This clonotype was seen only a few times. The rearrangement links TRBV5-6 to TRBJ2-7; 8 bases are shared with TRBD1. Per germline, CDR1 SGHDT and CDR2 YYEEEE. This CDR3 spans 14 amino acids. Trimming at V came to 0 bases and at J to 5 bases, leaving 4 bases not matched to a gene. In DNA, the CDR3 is TGTGCCAGCAGCTTGGCCACAGGGGGAGACGAGCAGTACTTC. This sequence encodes CASSLATGGDEQYF.

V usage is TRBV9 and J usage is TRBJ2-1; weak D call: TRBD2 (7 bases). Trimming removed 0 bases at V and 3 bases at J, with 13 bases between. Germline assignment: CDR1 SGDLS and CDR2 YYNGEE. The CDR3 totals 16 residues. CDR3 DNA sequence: TGTGCCAGCAGCGTAGTAGGGGGGGCCTTCTACAATGAGCAGTTCTTC. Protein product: CASSVVGGAFYNEQFF.

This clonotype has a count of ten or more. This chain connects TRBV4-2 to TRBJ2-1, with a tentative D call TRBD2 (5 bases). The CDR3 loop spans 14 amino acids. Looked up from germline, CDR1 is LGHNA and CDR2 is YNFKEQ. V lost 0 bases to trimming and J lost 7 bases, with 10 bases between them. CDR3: CASSQDRRGNEQFF. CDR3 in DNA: TGTGCCAGCAGCCAAGATAGGAGAGGGAATGAGCAGTTCTTC.

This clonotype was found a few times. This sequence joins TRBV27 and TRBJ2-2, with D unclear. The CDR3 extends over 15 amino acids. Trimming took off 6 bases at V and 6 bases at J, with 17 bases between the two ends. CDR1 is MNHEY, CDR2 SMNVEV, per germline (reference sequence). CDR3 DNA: TGTGCCAGCAGCCCTACACCTGACCGGGCCGGGGAGCTGTTTTTT. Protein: CASSPTPDRAGELFF.

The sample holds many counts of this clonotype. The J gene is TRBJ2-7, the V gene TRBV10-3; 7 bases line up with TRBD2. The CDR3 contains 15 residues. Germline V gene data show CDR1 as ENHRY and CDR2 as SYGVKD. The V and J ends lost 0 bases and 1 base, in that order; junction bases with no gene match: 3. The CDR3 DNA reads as TGTGCCATCAGTGAGTCTAGCGGGTTTTCCTACGAGCAGTACTTC. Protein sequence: CAISESSGFSYEQYF.

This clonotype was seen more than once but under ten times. The CDR3 reads CSAGTSLEGNEQFF. DNA for the CDR3: TGCAGCGCAGGGACTAGCCTAGAGGGCAATGAGCAGTTCTTC. The chain joins TRBV29-1 to TRBJ2-1; 9 nucleotides agree with TRBD2. V was clipped by 7 bases and J by 6 bases; unmatched bases: 10. This CDR3 region has 14 residues. Germline V gene sequence: CDR1 SQVTM, CDR2 ANQGSEA.

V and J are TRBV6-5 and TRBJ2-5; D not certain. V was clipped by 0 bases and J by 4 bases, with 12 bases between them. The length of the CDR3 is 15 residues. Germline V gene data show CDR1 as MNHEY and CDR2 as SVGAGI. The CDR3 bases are TGTGCCAGCAGTTACTCAACAGCCATGGGAGAGACCCAGTACTTC. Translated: CASSYSTAMGETQYF.

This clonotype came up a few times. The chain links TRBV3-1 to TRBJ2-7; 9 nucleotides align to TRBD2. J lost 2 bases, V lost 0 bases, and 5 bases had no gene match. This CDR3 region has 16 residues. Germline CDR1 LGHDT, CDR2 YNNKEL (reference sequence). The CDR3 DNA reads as TGTGCCAGCAGCCAAGATAACCTAGCGGGGCCCTACGAGCAGTACTTC. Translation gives CASSQDNLAGPYEQYF.